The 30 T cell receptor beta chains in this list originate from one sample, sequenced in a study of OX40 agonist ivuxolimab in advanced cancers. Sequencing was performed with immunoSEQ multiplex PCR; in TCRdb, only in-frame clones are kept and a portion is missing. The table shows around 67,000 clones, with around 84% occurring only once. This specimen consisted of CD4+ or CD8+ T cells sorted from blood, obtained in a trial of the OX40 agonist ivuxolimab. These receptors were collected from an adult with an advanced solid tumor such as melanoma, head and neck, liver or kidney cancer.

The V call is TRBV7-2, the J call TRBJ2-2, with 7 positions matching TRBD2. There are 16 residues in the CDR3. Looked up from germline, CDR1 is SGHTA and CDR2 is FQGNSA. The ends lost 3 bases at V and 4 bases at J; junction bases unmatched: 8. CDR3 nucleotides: TGTGCCAGCAGCTTGGGGGGACTAAGGGGCACCGGGGAGCTGTTTTTT. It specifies CASSLGGLRGTGELFF.

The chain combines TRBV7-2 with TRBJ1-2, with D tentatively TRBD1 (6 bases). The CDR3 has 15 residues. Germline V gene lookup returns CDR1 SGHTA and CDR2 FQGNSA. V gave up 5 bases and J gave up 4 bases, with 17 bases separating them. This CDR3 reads CASSLRQETLYGYTF. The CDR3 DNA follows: TGTGCCAGCAGCCTCCGACAGGAAACACTCTATGGCTACACCTTC.

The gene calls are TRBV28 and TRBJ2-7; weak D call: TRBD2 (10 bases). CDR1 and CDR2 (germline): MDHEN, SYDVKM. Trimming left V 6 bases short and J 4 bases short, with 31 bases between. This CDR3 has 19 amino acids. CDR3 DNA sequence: TGTGCCAGCAGGACAGGGGGGAGTTGGTCTAGCGGGAGTTATTACGAGCAGTACTTC. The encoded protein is CASRTGGSWSSGSYYEQYF.

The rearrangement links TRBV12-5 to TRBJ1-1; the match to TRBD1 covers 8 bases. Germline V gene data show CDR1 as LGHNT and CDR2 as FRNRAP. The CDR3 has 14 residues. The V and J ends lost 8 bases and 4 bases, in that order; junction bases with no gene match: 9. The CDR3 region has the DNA TGTGCTAGTAGAACCCCAGGGGGCTTCACTGAAGCTTTCTTT. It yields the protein CASRTPGGFTEAFF.

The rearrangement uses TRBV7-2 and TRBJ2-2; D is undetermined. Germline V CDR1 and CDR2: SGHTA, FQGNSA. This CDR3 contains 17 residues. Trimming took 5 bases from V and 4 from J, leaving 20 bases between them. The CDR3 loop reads CASSPTPGVVLTGELFF. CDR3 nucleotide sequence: TGTGCCAGCAGCCCCACTCCAGGAGTCGTACTCACCGGGGAGCTGTTTTTT.

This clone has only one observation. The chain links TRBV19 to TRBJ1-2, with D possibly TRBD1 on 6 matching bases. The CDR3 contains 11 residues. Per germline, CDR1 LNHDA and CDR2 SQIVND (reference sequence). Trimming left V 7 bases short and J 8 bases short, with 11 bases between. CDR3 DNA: TGTGCCAGTACGACAGGAGGAGGCTACACCTTC. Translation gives CASTTGGGYTF.

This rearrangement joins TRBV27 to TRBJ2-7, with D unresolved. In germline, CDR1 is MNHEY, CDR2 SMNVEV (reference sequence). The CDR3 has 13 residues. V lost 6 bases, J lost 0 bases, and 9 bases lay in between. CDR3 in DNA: TGTGCCAGCAGCAGTGACGGCTCCTACGAGCAGTACTTC. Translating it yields CASSSDGSYEQYF.

The CDR3 reads CASSHSRIPGGPYEQYF. The DNA for the CDR3 is TGCGCCAGCAGCCATAGTCGTATCCCAGGGGGTCCCTACGAGCAGTACTTC. The chain joins TRBV4-1 to TRBJ2-7; the match to TRBD1 covers 7 bases. Trimming cost V 3 bases and J 2 bases; bases outside gene matches: 13. CDR1 is MGHRA and CDR2 is YSYEKL in the germline V gene. CDR3 size: 17 residues.

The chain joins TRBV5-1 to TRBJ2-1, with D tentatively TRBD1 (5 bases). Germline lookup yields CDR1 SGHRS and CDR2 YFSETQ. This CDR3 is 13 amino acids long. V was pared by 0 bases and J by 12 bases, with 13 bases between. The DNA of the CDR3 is TGCGCCAGCAGCTTGGGTAGCCAGGGCGGGCAGTTCTTC. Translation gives CASSLGSQGGQFF.

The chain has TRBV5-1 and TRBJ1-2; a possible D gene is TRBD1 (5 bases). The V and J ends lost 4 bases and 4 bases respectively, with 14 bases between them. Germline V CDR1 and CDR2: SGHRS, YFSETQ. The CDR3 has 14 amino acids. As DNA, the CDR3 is TGCGCCAGCAGCCACGGGACTGACGGCTATGGCTACACCTTC. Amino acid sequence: CASSHGTDGYGYTF.

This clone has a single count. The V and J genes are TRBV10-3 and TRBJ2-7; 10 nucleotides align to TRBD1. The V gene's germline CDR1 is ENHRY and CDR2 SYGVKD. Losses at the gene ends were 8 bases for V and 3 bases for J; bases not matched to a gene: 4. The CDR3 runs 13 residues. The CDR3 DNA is TGTGCCATCTCTAGGGACAGGGGCTACGAGCAGTACTTC. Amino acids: CAISRDRGYEQYF.

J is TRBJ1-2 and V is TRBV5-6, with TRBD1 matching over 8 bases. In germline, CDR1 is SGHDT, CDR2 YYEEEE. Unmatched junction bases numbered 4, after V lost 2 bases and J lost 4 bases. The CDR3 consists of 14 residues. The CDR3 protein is CASSLRQGSYGYTF. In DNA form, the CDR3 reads TGTGCCAGCAGCTTAAGACAGGGGAGCTATGGCTACACCTTC.

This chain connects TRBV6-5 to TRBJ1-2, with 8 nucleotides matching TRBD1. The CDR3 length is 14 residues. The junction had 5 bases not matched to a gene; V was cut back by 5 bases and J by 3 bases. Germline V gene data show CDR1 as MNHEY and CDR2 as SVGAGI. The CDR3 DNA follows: TGTGCCAGCAGTCCAGGGGGCCGAGACTATGGCTACACCTTC. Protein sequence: CASSPGGRDYGYTF.

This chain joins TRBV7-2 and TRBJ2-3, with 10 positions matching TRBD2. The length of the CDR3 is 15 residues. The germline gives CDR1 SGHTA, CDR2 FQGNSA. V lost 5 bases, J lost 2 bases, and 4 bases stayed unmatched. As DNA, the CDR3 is TGTGCCAGCAGCCTCGGACTAGCGGTCACAGATACGCAGTATTTT. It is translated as CASSLGLAVTDTQYF.

CDR3 residues: CASRLYNEQFF. As DNA, the CDR3 is TGTGCCAGCAGATTATACAATGAGCAGTTCTTC. The rearrangement joins TRBV5-8 to TRBJ2-1; D is unclear. The ends were cut back, 5 bases at V and 4 bases at J, with 4 bases in the middle. CDR1 and CDR2 from the germline V gene are SGHTS and YDEGEE. The CDR3 covers 11 residues.

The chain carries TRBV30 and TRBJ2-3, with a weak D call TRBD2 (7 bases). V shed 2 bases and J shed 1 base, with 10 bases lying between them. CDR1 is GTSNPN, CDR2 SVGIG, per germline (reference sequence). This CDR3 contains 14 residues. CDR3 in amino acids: CAWSKGGGTDTQYF. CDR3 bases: TGTGCCTGGAGTAAGGGGGGGGGCACAGATACGCAGTATTTT.

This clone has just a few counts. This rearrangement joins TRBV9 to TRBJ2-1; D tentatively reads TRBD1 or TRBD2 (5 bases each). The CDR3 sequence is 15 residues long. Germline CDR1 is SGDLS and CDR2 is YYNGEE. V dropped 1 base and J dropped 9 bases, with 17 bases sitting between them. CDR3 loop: CASSVFGGKGGEQFF. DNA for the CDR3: TGTGCCAGCAGCGTATTTGGGGGTAAGGGCGGTGAGCAGTTCTTC.

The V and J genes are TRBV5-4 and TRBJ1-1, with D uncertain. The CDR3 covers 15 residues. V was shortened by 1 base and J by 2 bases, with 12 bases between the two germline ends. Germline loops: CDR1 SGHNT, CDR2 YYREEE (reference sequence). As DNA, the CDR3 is TGTGCCAGCAGCTTGTGGATGCGTAGCAACACTGAAGCTTTCTTT. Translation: CASSLWMRSNTEAFF.

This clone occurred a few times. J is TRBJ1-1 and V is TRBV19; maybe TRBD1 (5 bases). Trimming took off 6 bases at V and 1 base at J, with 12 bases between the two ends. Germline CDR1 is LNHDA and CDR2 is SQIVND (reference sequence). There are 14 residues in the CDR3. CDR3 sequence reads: CASSTGAPNTEAFF. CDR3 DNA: TGTGCCAGTAGCACAGGAGCACCGAACACTGAAGCTTTCTTT.

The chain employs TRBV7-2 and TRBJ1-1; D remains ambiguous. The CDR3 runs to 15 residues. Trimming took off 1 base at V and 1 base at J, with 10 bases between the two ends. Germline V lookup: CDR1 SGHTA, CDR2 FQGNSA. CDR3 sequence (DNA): TGTGCCAGCAGCTTAGAAGTTGCCGCGAACACTGAAGCTTTCTTT. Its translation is CASSLEVAANTEAFF. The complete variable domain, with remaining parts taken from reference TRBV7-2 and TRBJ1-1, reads GAGVSQSPSNKVTEKGKDVELRCDPISGHTALYWYRQSLGQGLEFLIYFQGNSAPDKSGLPSDRFSAERTGGSVSTLTIQRTQQEDSAVYLCASSLEVAANTEAFFGQGTRLTVV.

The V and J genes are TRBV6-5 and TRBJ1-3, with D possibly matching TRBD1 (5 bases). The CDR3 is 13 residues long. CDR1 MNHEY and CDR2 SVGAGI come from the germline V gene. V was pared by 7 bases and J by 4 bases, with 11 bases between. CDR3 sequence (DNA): TGTGCCAGCACGCAGGGCGGCGGAAACACCATATATTTT. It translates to CASTQGGGNTIYF.

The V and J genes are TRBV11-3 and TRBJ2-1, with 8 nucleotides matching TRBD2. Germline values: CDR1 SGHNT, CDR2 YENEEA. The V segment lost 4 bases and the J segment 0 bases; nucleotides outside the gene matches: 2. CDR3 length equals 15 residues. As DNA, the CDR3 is TGTGCCAGCAGCTACAGCGGGAGCTCCTACAATGAGCAGTTCTTC. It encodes CASSYSGSSYNEQFF.

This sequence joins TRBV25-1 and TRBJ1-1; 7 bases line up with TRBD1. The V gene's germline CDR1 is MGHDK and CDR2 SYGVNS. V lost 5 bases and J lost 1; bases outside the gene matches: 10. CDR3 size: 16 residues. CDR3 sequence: CASSCQGVVGNTEAFF. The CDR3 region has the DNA TGTGCCAGCAGTTGCCAGGGGGTAGTTGGGAACACTGAAGCTTTCTTT.

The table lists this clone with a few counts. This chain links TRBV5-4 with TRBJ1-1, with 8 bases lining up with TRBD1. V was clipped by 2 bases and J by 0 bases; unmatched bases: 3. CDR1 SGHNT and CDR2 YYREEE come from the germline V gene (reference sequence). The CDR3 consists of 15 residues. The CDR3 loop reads CASSFTGGLNTEAFF. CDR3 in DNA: TGTGCCAGCAGCTTCACAGGGGGGCTGAACACTGAAGCTTTCTTT.

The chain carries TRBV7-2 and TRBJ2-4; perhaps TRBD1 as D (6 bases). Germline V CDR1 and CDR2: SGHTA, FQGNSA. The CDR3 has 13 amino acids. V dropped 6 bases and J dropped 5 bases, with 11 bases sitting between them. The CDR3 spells CASRETGQNIQYF. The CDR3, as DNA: TGTGCCAGCAGGGAGACAGGCCAAAACATTCAGTACTTC.

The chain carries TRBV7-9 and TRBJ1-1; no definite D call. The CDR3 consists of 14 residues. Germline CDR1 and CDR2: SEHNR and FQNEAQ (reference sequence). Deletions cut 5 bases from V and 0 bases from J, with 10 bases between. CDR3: CASSLRTVNTEAFF. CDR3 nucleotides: TGTGCCAGCAGCCTCAGGACGGTGAACACTGAAGCTTTCTTT.

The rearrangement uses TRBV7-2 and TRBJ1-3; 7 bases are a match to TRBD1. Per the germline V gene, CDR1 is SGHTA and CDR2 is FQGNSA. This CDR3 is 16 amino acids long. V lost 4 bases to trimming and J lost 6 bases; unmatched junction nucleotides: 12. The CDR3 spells CASSSLQGLGANTIYF. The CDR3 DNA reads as TGTGCCAGCAGCTCACTACAGGGGTTAGGGGCAAACACCATATATTTT.

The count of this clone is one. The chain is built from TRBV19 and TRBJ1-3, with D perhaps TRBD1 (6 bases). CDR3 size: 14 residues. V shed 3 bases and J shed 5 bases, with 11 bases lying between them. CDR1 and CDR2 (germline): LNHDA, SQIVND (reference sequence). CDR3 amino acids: CASSIETGRNTIYF. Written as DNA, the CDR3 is TGTGCCAGTAGTATTGAAACAGGGAGAAACACCATATATTTT.

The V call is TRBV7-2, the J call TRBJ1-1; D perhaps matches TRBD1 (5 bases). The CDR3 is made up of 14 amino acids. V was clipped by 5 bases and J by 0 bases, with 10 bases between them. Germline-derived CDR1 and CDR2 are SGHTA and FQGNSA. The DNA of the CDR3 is TGTGCCAGCAGCCCCGGGACGGTGAACACTGAAGCTTTCTTT. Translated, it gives CASSPGTVNTEAFF.

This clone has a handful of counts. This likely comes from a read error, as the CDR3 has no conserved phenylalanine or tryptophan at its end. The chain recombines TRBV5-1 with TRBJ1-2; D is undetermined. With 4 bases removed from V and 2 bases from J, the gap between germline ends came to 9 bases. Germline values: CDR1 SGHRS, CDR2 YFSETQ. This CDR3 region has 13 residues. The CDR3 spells CASSLSPNYGYTV. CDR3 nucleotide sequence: TGCGCCAGCAGCCTCAGTCCGAACTATGGCTACACCGTC.